The T cell receptor beta chain described here comes from a study of OX40 agonist ivuxolimab in advanced cancers. Study-level background: Participants could have had prior anti-PD-1, anti-PD-L1 or anti-CTLA-4 therapy, and less than 45% had some.

Germline lookup yields CDR1 SGHTS and CDR2 YDEGEE. V was clipped by 0 bases and J by 10 bases, with 8 bases between them. The CDR3 length is 12 residues. Repertoires were generated with immunoSEQ multiplex PCR, while TCRdb's copy carries only in-frame clones and drops some. The sample records about 88,000 clones, around nine tenths being singletons. Systemic immunosuppression or a history of autoimmune disease excluded patients. Baseline, cycle 4 day 1, and cycle 7 day 1 were the blood sampling points. The TCR originated in an adult with an advanced solid tumor such as melanoma, head and neck, liver or kidney cancer. The V call is TRBV5-8, the J call TRBJ2-1; D may match TRBD1 or TRBD2 (5 bases each). The sample was CD4+ or CD8+ T cells sorted from blood, taken in a trial of the OX40 agonist ivuxolimab. CDR3 residues: CASSLGGREQFF. The DNA of the CDR3 is TGTGCCAGCAGCTTGGGGGGGAGAGAGCAGTTCTTC.